This entry is about one T cell receptor beta chain. As handled by the study authors: Estimated nucleated cell counts came from reference gene primer amplification. The method was immunoSEQ multiplex PCR; TCRdb's version includes in-frame clones alone and lacks a portion of them. V, J and clone size are taken as reported in that table, and D and trimming were inferred from the DNA itself. This table holds around 80,000 clones, about four fifths found once. This CDR3 has 13 amino acids. CDR1 and CDR2 (germline): MNHEY, SVGAGI. The germline V and J ends were trimmed by 9 bases and 7 bases, with 15 bases remaining between them. These data come from a study of blood T cell repertoires in COVID-19. Study summary: Sites across the United States, Italy and Spain contributed samples from acute and convalescent COVID-19. Sources were T cells, B-cell-depleted T cells, or PBMCs; the material itself was cDNA or gDNA.

The clonotype was recovered from a human donor in a cohort sampled during active COVID-19. The sequenced material came from peripheral blood. This chain uses TRBV6-5 with TRBJ1-4, with D possibly TRBD1 on 5 matching bases. The CDR3 DNA is TGTGCCAGTTGGACCCGGGGGAGTGAAAAACTGTTTTTT. It codes for CASWTRGSEKLFF.